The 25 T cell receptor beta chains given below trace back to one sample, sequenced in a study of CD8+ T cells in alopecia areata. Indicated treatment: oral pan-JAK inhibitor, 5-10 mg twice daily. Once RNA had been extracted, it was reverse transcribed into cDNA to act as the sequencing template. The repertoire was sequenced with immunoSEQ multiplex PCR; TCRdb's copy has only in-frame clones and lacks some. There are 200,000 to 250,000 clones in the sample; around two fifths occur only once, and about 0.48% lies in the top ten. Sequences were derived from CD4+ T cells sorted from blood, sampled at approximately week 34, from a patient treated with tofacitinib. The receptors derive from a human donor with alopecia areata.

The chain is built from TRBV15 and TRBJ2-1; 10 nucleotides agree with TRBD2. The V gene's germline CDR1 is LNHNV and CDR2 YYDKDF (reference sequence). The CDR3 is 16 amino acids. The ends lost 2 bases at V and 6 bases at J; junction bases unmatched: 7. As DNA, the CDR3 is TGTGCCACCAGCAGAATTACTAGCGGGAAGGGCAATGAGCAGTTCTTC. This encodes CATSRITSGKGNEQFF. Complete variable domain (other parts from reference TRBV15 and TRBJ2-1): DAMVIQNPRYQVTQFGKPVTLSCSQTLNHNVMYWYQQKSSQAPKLLFHYYDKDFNNEADTPDNFQSRRPNTSFCFLDIRSPGLGDTAMYLCATSRITSGKGNEQFFGPGTRLTVL.

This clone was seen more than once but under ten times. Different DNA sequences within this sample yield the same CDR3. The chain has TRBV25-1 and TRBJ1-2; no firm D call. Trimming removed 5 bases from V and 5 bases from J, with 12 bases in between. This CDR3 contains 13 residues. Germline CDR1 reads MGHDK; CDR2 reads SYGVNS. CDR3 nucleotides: TGTGCCAGCAGTACGGGAGATGGGTATGGCTACACCTTC. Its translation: CASSTGDGYGYTF.

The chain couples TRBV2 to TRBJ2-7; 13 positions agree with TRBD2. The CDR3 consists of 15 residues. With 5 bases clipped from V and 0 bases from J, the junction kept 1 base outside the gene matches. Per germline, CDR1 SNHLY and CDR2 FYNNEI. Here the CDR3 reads CASSRTSGGSYEQYF. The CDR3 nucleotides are TGTGCCAGCAGTCGGACTAGCGGGGGCTCCTACGAGCAGTACTTC.

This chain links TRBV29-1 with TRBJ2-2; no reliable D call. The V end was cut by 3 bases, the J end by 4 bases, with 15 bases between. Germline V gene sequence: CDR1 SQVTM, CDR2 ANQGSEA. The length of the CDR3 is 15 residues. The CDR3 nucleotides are TGCAGCGTTGAGACTCCCCACCCAACCACCGGGGAGCTGTTTTTT. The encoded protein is CSVETPHPTTGELFF.

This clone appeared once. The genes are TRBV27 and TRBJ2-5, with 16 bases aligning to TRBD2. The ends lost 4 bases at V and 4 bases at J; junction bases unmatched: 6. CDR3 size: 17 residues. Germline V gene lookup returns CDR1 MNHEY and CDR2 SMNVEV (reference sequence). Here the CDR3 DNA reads TGTGCCAGCAGTTCCCCGGGACTAGCGGGAGGGCCAGAGACCCAGTACTTC. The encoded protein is CASSSPGLAGGPETQYF.

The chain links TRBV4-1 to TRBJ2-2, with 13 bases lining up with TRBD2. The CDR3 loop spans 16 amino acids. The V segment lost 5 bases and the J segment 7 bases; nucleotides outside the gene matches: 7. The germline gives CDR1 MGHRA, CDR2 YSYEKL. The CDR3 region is CASSSRTSGRSGELFF. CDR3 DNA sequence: TGCGCCAGCAGCTCACGGACTAGCGGGAGAAGCGGGGAGCTGTTTTTT.

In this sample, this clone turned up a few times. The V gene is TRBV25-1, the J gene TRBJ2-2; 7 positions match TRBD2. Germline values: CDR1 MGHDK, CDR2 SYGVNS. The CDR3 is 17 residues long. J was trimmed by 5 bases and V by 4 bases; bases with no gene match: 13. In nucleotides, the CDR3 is TGTGCCAGCAGTGGCGGACTTTACGGGACTAAGACCGGGGAGCTGTTTTTT. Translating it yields CASSGGLYGTKTGELFF.

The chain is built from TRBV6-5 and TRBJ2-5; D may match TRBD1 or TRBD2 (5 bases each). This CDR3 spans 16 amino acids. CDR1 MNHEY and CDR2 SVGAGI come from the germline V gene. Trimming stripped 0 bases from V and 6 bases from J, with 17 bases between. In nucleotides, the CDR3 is TGTGCCAGCAGTTACTCCATACCCACAGGCGGGCAGACCCAGTACTTC. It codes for CASSYSIPTGGQTQYF.

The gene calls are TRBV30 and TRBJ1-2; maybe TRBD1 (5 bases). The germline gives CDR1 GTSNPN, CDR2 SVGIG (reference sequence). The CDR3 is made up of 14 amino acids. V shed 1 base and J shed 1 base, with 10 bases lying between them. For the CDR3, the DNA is TGTGCCTGGAGTGCGGTGGGGGGTAACTATGGCTACACCTTC. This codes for CAWSAVGGNYGYTF.

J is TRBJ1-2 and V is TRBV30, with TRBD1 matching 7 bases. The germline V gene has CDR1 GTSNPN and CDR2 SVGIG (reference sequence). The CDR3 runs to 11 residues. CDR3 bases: TGTGCTGGGACAGAACGGTATGGCTACACCTTC. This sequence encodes CAGTERYGYTF.

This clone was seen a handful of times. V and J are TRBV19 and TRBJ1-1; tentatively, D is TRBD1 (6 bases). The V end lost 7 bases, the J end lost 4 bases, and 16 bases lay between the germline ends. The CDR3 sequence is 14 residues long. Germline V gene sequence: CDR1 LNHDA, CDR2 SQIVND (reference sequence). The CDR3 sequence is CASTNTGRGTEAFF. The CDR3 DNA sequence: TGTGCCAGTACCAACACAGGGAGGGGCACTGAAGCTTTCTTT.

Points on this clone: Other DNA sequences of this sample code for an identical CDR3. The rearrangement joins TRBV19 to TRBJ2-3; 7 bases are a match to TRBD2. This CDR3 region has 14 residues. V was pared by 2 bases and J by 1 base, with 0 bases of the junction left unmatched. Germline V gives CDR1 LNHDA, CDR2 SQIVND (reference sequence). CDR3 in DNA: TGTGCCAGTAGTATACGGGGGGGCACAGATACGCAGTATTTT. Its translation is CASSIRGGTDTQYF.

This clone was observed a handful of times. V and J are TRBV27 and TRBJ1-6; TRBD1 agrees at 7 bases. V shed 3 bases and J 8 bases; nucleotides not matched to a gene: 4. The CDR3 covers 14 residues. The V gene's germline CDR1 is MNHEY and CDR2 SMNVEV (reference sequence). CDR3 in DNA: TGTGCCAGCAGTTTGGAGGGGGCGTATTCACCCCTCCACTTT. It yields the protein CASSLEGAYSPLHF.

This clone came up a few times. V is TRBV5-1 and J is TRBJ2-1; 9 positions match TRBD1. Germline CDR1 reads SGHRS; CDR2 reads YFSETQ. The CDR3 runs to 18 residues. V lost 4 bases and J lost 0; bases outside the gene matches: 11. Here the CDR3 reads CASSVTGTGRASYNEQFF. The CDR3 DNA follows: TGCGCCAGCAGCGTGACCGGGACAGGGCGAGCCTCCTACAATGAGCAGTTCTTC.

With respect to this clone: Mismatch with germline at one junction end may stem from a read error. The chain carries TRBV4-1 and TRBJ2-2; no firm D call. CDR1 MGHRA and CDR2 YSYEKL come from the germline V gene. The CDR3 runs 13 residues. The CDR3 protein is CASSQDFKGELFF. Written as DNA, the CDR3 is TGTGCCAGCAGCCAAGATTTTAAGGGGGAGCTGTTTTTT.

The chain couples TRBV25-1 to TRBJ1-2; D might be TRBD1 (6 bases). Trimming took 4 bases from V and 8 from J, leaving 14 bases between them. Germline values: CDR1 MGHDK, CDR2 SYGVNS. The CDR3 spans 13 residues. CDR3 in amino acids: CASSGGPRGGYTF. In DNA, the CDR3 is TGTGCCAGCAGTGGGGGGCCGAGGGGCGGCTACACCTTC.

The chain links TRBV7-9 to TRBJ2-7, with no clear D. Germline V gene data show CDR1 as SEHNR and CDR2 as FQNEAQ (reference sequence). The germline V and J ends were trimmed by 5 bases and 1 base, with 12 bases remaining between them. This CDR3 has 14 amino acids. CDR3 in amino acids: CASSLTTTSYEQYF. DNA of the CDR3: TGTGCCAGCAGCCTGACCACGACTTCCTACGAGCAGTACTTC.

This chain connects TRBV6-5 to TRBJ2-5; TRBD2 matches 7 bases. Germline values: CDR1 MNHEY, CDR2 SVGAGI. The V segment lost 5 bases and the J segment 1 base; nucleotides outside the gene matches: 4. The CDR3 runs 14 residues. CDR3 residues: CASSDGTIQETQYF. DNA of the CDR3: TGTGCCAGCAGTGACGGGACTATCCAAGAGACCCAGTACTTC.

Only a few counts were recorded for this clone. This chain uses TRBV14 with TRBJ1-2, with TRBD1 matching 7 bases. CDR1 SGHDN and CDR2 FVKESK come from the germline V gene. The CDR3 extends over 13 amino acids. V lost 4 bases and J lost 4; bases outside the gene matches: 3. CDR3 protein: CASSPGQFYGYTF. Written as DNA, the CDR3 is TGTGCCAGCAGCCCGGGACAGTTCTATGGCTACACCTTC.

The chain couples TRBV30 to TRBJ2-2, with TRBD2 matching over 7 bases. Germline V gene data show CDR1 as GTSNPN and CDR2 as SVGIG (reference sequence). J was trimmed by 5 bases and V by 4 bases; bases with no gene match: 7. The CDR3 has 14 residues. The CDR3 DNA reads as TGTGCCTGGAAAAGAACTAGCGCGACCGGGGAGCTGTTTTTT. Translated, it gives CAWKRTSATGELFF.

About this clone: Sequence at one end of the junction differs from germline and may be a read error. The CDR3 DNA is TGTGCCAGCAGCCCCAGCTTTACTAGCCAAGCGGTCTTC. This encodes CASSPSFTSQAVF. The chain employs TRBV7-6 and TRBJ2-1, with a possible D match to TRBD2 (6 bases). CDR1 is SGHVS, CDR2 FNYEAQ, per germline. This CDR3 has 13 residues.

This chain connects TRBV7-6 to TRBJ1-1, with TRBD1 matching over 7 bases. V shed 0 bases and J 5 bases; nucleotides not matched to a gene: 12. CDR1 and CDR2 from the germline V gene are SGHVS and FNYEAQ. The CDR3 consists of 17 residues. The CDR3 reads CASSLAGQEIRRTEAFF. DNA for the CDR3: TGTGCCAGCAGCTTAGCCGGACAGGAGATCCGGAGAACTGAAGCTTTCTTT.

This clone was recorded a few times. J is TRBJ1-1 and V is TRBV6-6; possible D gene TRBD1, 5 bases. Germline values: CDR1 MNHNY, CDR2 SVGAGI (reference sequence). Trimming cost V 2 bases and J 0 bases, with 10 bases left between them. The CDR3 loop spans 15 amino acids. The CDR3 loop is CASSYNRNVNTEAFF. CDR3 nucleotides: TGTGCCAGCAGTTACAACAGGAACGTGAACACTGAAGCTTTCTTT.

The CDR3 DNA reads TGTGCCAGCAGCCCCCGCGGGGCGGGAGGTGTGAACATTCAGTACTTC. This sequence encodes CASSPRGAGGVNIQYF. V gene TRBV11-2 combines with J gene TRBJ2-4; 8 nucleotides line up with TRBD2. This CDR3 is built from 16 residues. Germline CDR1 is SGHAT and CDR2 is FQNNGV. V gave up 5 bases and J gave up 7 bases; unmatched junction bases: 13.

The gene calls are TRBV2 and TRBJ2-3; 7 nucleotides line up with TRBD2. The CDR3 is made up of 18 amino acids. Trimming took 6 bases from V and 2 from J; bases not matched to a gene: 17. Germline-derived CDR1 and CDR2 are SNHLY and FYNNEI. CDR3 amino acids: CASRLSLGLGQYTDTQYF. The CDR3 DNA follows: TGTGCCAGCAGGCTCTCCCTAGGACTAGGGCAGTACACAGATACGCAGTATTTT.